This TCR beta chain is drawn from a study of OX40 agonist ivuxolimab in advanced cancers. Overall study: All patients had ivuxolimab intravenously every 2 weeks at 0.01 to 10 mg/kg. Study-level results: The study did not work out the antigen specificity of the expanded peripheral T cells. In the 0.1 to 3.0 mg/kg range, CD4+ and CD8+ blood T cells had expanded clonally by week 6.

Trimming cost V 8 bases and J 4 bases; bases outside gene matches: 6. This CDR3 is 14 amino acids long. Germline CDR1 reads MDHEN; CDR2 reads SYDVKM. The assay was immunoSEQ multiplex PCR, and TCRdb's table has in-frame clones only and misses some. The sample carries over 10,000 clones, about 86% recorded once. About this clone itself: Its matching antigen is unknown.

The V call is TRBV28, the J call TRBJ2-3; TRBD2 aligns across 10 bases. The starting material was CD4+ or CD8+ T cells sorted from blood, obtained in a trial of the OX40 agonist ivuxolimab. The clonotype comes from an adult with an advanced solid tumor such as melanoma, head and neck, liver or kidney cancer. CDR3: CASLAGEGADTQYF. The CDR3 coding sequence is TGTGCCAGCCTAGCGGGAGAAGGGGCAGATACGCAGTATTTT.